Listed here are 5 T cell receptor beta chains from one sample, sequenced in a study of blood T cell repertoires in COVID-19. Clones were sequenced by immunoSEQ multiplex PCR, and TCRdb holds only the in-frame ones, with some missing. In the table there are under 300,000 clones, roughly four fifths of which are singletons. Material for sequencing was peripheral blood. The receptor source for this set is a woman aged 45-65 years who had recovered from COVID-19.

V and J are TRBV7-2 and TRBJ1-1, with D maybe TRBD1 (6 bases). The CDR3 consists of 16 residues. Trimming removed 2 bases from V and 4 bases from J, with 17 bases in between. Per germline, CDR1 SGHTA and CDR2 FQGNSA. DNA of the CDR3: TGTGCCAGCAGCTTAACTCACAGGGAACAGCCCACTGAAGCTTTCTTT. Translating gives CASSLTHREQPTEAFF.

This chain uses TRBV7-2 with TRBJ1-1; D not certain. Looked up from germline, CDR1 is SGHTA and CDR2 is FQGNSA. This CDR3 comprises 13 residues. V was clipped by 3 bases and J by 5 bases, with 10 bases between them. The CDR3 DNA reads as TGTGCCAGCAGCTTCGTGGGCGAAACTGAAGCTTTCTTT. Its translation: CASSFVGETEAFF.

The V gene is TRBV28, the J gene TRBJ2-5; perhaps TRBD2 as D (5 bases). This CDR3 is 14 amino acids long. Germline-derived CDR1 and CDR2 are MDHEN and SYDVKM. The germline V and J ends were trimmed by 2 bases and 9 bases, with 16 bases remaining between them. CDR3 nucleotides: TGTGCCAGCAGTTTAGATGCCGGGGTTAAGGCCCAGTACTTC. Its translation is CASSLDAGVKAQYF. Full variable domain (outside the CDR3, taken from reference TRBV28 and TRBJ2-5): DVKVTQSSRYLVKRTGEKVFLECVQDMDHENMFWYRQDPGLGLRLIYFSYDVKMKEKGDIPEGYSVSREKKERFSLILESASTNQTSMYLCASSLDAGVKAQYFGPGTRLLVL.

The V and J genes are TRBV18 and TRBJ2-2; 11 bases are a match to TRBD2. Germline V gene lookup returns CDR1 KGHSH and CDR2 LQKENI. With V trimmed by 4 bases and J by 4 bases, 5 bases remained unmatched. This CDR3 is built from 16 residues. CDR3 coding DNA: TGTGCCAGCTCACAAACTAGCGGGAGTAGCACCGGGGAGCTGTTTTTT. It specifies CASSQTSGSSTGELFF.

The V gene is TRBV27, the J gene TRBJ1-1; D is perhaps TRBD1 (5 bases). The CDR3 length is 15 residues. Germline lookup yields CDR1 MNHEY and CDR2 SMNVEV (reference sequence). V lost 6 bases to trimming and J lost 1 base, with 15 bases between them. CDR3 region: CASRGLDKRNTEAFF. For the CDR3, the DNA is TGTGCCAGCAGGGGACTCGACAAGAGGAACACTGAAGCTTTCTTT.